This T cell receptor beta chain was profiled in a study of T cell repertoires in cytomegalovirus infection. A note on this clonotype: Its antigen remains unidentified.

Germline V gene sequence: CDR1 LNHNV, CDR2 YYDKDF (reference sequence). There are 16 residues in the CDR3. V shed 0 bases, J shed 2 bases, and the junction held 4 bases outside the gene matches. TCRdb used MiXCR to reprocess the reads, holding one entry per CDR3 protein. The table has about 310,000 distinct CDR3 sequences, 20% to 25% seen once. The receptor comes from a human donor in good health (CMV status not recorded). Some clones in this sample may be carry-over from other donors' samples. The chain uses TRBV15 and TRBJ2-1; 7 bases fit TRBD2. The sample here was cultured PBMCs, taken from culture after CMV antigen stimulation. The CDR3 coding sequence is TGTGCCACCAGCAGAGAGTTAGCGGGCACCTACAATGAGCAGTTCTTC. Its protein product is CATSRELAGTYNEQFF.